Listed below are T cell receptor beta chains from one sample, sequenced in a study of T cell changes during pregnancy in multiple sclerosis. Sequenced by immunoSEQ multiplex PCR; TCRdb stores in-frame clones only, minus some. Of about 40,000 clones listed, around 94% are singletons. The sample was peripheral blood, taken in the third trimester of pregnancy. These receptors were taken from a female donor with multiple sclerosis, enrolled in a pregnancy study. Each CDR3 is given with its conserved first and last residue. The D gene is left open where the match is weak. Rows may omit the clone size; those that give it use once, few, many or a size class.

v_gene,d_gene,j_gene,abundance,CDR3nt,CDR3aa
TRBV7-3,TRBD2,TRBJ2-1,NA,TGTGCCAGCAGCCTCCAGAGCGGGACCTACAATGAGCAGTTCTTC,CASSLQSGTYNEQFF
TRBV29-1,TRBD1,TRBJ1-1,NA,TGCAGCGTCCAAGGGGGCGCGACTGAAGCTTTCTTT,CSVQGGATEAFF
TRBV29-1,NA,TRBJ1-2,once,TGCAGCGCCATGCGGGGACTAAACTATGGCTACACCTTC,CSAMRGLNYGYTF
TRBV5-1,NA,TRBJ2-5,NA,TGCGCCAGCAGCCCCGGTAGGTCGCGGGAGACCCAGTACTTC,CASSPGRSRETQYF
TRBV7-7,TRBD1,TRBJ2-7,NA,TGTGCTAGCAGCTTAGGACAGGGAGCCTACGAGCAGTACTTC,CASSLGQGAYEQYF
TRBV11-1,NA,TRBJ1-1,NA,TGTGCCAGCAGCTTCGACACTGAAGCTTTCTTT,CASSFDTEAFF
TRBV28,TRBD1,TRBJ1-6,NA,TGTGCCAGCAGTCCCCAGACAGGGGTGTCACCCCTCCACTTT,CASSPQTGVSPLHF
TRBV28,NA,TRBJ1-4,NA,TGTGCCAGCTGTGAGGGTTCAACTAATGAAAAACTGTTTTTT,CASCEGSTNEKLFF
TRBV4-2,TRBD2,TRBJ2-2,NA,TGTGCCAGCAGCCAGGACTCGGGGGGACGGAACACCGGGGAGCTGTTTTTT,CASSQDSGGRNTGELFF
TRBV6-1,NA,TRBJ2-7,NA,TGTGCCAGCAGTGGAGTTTCTTGGGAGCAGTACTTC,CASSGVSWEQYF
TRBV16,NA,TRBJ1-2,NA,TGTGCCAGCAGCCAGTCAGGGAACTATGGCTACACCTTC,CASSQSGNYGYTF
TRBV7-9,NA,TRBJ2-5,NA,TGTGCCAGCAGCTTAGATGGGACATCATCTCAAGAGACCCAGTACTTC,CASSLDGTSSQETQYF
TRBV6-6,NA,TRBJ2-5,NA,TGTGCCAGCGGAACCCGAGGAGAGACCCAGTACTTC,CASGTRGETQYF
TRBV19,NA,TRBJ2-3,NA,TGTGCCAGTAGAACCGGGACAATAGATACGCAGTATTTT,CASRTGTIDTQYF
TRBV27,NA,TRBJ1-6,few,TGTGCCAGCAGTTTAGGTACAGGGTACAATTCACCCCTCCACTTT,CASSLGTGYNSPLHF
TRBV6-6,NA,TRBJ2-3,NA,TGTGCCAGCAGCCCGCTATCTCATACGCAGTATTTT,CASSPLSHTQYF
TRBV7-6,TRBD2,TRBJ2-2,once,TGTGCCAGCAGCCCCGTAGAGCGGGAGTGGGCCGGGGAGCTGTTTTTT,CASSPVEREWAGELFF
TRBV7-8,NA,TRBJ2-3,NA,TGTGCCAGCAACCTCCGGGCGCGGGGGCGCACAGATACGCAGTATTTT,CASNLRARGRTDTQYF
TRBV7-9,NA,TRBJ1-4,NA,TGTGCCAGCAGCTTTATCGACCCAGGGGTTGGGGAAAAACTGTTTTTT,CASSFIDPGVGEKLFF
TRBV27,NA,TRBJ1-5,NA,TGTGCCAGCAGTTTTTCAGGAACCTACAATCAGCCCCAGCATTTT,CASSFSGTYNQPQHF
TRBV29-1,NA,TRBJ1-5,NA,TGCAGCGCGCATACTGATCAGCCCCAGCATTTT,CSAHTDQPQHF
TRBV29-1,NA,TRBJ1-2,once,TGCAGCGTCCGTCGGAGGATTGGCTACACCTTC,CSVRRRIGYTF
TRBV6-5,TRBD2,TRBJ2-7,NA,TGTGCCAGCAACCCTGTAGCGGGATTAGCCTACGAGCAGTACTTC,CASNPVAGLAYEQYF
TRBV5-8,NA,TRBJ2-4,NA,TGTGCCAGCAGCTTAGCGGACCCATCAGCCAAAAACATTCAGTACTTC,CASSLADPSAKNIQYF
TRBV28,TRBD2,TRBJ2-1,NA,TGTGCCAGCAGCCGTCTAAGACTAGCGTCGGAGGGCCAAGATGAGCAGTTCTTC,CASSRLRLASEGQDEQFF
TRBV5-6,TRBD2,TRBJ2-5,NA,TGTGCCAGCAGCTTACAGCGGGAGGGGGGTTGGGAGACCCAGTACTTC,CASSLQREGGWETQYF
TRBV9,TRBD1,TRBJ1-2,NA,TGTGCCAGCAGCGAGTCGACAGGGCCTAACTATGGCTACACCTTC,CASSESTGPNYGYTF
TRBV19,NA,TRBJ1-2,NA,TGTGCCAGTAGTATCCCAGGCCTATCCCCAATCAATAACTATGGCTACACCTTC,CASSIPGLSPINNYGYTF
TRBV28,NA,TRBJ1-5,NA,TGTGCCAGCAGTGATCTGCTTCAGGGTATCAATCAGCCCCAGCATTTT,CASSDLLQGINQPQHF
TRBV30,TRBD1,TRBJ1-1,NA,TGTGCCTGGAGGGGCCAGGGGGCGTTCACTGAAGCTTTCTTT,CAWRGQGAFTEAFF
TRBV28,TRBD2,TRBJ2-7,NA,TGTGCCAGCAGTTCTGTCGGGACTAGCTCCTACGAGCAGTACTTC,CASSSVGTSSYEQYF
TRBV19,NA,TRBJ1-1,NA,TGTGCCAGTAGTATCACCGGTCAGGGGAACACTGAAGCTTTCTTT,CASSITGQGNTEAFF
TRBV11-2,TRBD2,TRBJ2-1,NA,TGTGCCAGCAGCTTAGATATCCTAGCGGCCTACAATGAGCAGTTCTTC,CASSLDILAAYNEQFF
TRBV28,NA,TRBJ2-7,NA,TGTGCCAGCAGTTTCGAGAGCTCCTACGAGCAGTACTTC,CASSFESSYEQYF
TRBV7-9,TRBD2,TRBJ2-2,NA,TGTGCCAGCAGCTTAGCGAGGACTAGCGGGTCCTCTACCGGGGAGCTGTTTTTT,CASSLARTSGSSTGELFF
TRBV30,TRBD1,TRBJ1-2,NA,TGTGCCTGGAGAAAGACAGGGTTGGGAGTAGTTGGCTACACCTTC,CAWRKTGLGVVGYTF
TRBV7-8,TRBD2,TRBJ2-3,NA,TGTGCCAGCAGCTTAAGAGCTAGCGGGGGACCCGGGACAGATACGCAGTATTTT,CASSLRASGGPGTDTQYF
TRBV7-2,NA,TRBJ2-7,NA,TGTGCCAGCAGCACGACTTCTTACGAGCAGTACTTC,CASSTTSYEQYF
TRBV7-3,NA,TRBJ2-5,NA,TGTGCCAGCAGCCACGGTGCTTTAGAGACCCAGTACTTC,CASSHGALETQYF
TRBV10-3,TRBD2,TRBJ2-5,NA,TGTGCCACCTCTCGGGTGGCGGGGGGGAATCAAGAGACCCAGTACTTC,CATSRVAGGNQETQYF
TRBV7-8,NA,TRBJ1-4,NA,TGTGCCAGCACCACTCGGGGTGACTTTCCCCGTTTTGAAAAACTGTTTTTT,CASTTRGDFPRFEKLFF
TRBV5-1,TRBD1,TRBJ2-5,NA,TGCGCCAGCAGCTGGACGTGGGACAGGGCTCGAGAGACCCAGTACTTC,CASSWTWDRARETQYF
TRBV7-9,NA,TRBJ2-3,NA,TGTGCCAGTTCCAGCGAACAAGATACGCAGTATTTT,CASSSEQDTQYF
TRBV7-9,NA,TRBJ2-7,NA,TGTGCCAGCAGCTTATCCGGAGTAGTAACCTACGAGCAGTACTTC,CASSLSGVVTYEQYF
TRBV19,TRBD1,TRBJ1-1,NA,TGTGCCAGTAGTACGAGACAGGGCCAGTATGAAGCTTTCTTT,CASSTRQGQYEAFF
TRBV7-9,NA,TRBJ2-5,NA,TGTGCCAGCAGCTTCCCCGGACGGACACAAGAGACCCAGTACTTC,CASSFPGRTQETQYF
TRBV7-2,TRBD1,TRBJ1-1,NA,TGTGCCAGCAGCTTAATCGGACAGGGAGGTGCCACTGAAGCTTTCTTT,CASSLIGQGGATEAFF
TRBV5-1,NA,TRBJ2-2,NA,TGCGCCAGCAGCTTGGATCCGGGAACGAACACCGGGGAGCTGTTTTTT,CASSLDPGTNTGELFF
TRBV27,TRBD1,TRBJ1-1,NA,TGTGCCAGCAGTTTATTAGCAGGGGGCGTAGGAACCGCTGAAGCTTTCTTT,CASSLLAGGVGTAEAFF
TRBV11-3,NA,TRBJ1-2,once,TGTGCCAGCAGCTTCGGGTTGGCATCGAAACCCTATGGCTACACCTTC,CASSFGLASKPYGYTF
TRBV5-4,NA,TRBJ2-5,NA,TGTGCCAGCAGCTTGGTCTCAGAAGAGACCCAGTACTTC,CASSLVSEETQYF
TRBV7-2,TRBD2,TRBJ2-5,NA,TGTGCCAGCAGCTTACCCGCTAGCGGAGAACAAGAGACCCAGTACTTC,CASSLPASGEQETQYF
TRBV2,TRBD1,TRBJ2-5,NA,TGTGCCAGCAGACACGACAGGGCTCGGCGAGAGACCCAGTACTTC,CASRHDRARRETQYF